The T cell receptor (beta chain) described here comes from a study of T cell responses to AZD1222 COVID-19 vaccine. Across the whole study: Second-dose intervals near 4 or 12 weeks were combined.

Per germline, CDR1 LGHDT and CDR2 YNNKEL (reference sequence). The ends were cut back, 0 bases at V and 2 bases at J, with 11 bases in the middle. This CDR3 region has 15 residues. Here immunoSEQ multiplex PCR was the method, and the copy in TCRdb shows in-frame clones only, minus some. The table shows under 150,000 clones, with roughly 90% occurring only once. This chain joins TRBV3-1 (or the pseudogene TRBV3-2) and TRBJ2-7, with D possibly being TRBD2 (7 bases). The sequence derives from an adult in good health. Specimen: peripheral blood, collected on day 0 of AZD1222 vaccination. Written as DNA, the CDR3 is TGTGCCAGCAGCCAAGATGCGGGGGCACCCTACGAGCAGTACTTC. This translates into CASSQDAGAPYEQYF.